The text below deals with one T cell receptor (beta chain). This sample was included in a study of blood T cell dynamics during melanoma immunotherapy. Time point defined: pre-treatment baseline. The germline V gene encodes CDR1 KGHSH and CDR2 LQKENI. The V end lost 2 bases, the J end lost 5 bases, and 12 bases lay between the germline ends. This CDR3 is 14 amino acids long. Sequencing used immunoSEQ multiplex PCR; TCRdb keeps in-frame clones, though not all of them. The profile shows roughly 9,900 clones, 80% to 90% of them singletons. The starting material was blood, obtained from a patient treated with checkpoint blockade. This chain connects TRBV18 to TRBJ2-5, with a possible D match to TRBD2 (6 bases). The sequence derives from a human donor with melanoma. Here the CDR3 DNA reads TGTGCCAGCTCACCAGGATATGCGGGGGAGACCCAGTACTTC. This gives the protein CASSPGYAGETQYF.